Listed below are T cell receptor beta chains from one sample, sequenced in a study of T cell repertoires in cytomegalovirus infection. TCRdb analysed the reads with MiXCR anew, one entry per CDR3 protein. The table has roughly 150,000 distinct CDR3 sequences, 23% seen once. The sample taken for sequencing was PBMCs. These receptors were taken from a human donor in good health (CMV status not recorded). Some clones in this sample may be carry-over from other donors' samples. The CDR3 runs from the conserved cysteine through the conserved F or W. Fields, in order: V gene, J gene, D gene, clone size, CDR3 DNA, CDR3 protein. A D gene is named only where the DNA matches it firmly. A clone size is listed for some rows: how often the clone was seen (once, few, many), or a class if it is expanded.

v_gene: TRBV7-2; j_gene: TRBJ1-1; d_gene: NA; abundance: many; CDR3nt: TGTGCCAGCAGCTTAGCGAATAGGGGAGATCGGACTGAAGCTTTCTTT; CDR3aa: CASSLANRGDRTEAFF
v_gene: TRBV28; j_gene: TRBJ2-3; d_gene: NA; abundance: NA; CDR3nt: TGTGCCAGCACCCGTGTGATTTTTTTAGGGCCAACAGATACGCAGTATTTT; CDR3aa: CASTRVIFLGPTDTQYF
v_gene: TRBV11-1; j_gene: TRBJ1-1; d_gene: NA; abundance: many; CDR3nt: TGTGCCAGCAGCTTAGCTGGGGGCCCCACTGAAGCTTTCTTT; CDR3aa: CASSLAGGPTEAFF
v_gene: TRBV7-8; j_gene: TRBJ2-3; d_gene: TRBD2; abundance: NA; CDR3nt: TGTGCCAGCAGCCCAAAGTGGGGGACTAGGACTCAATTTAGCACAGATACGCAGTATTTT; CDR3aa: CASSPKWGTRTQFSTDTQYF
v_gene: TRBV7-3; j_gene: TRBJ2-2; d_gene: TRBD1; abundance: NA; CDR3nt: TGTGCCAGCAGCTCCAGGGGGAAGAACACCGGGGTGCTGTTTTTT; CDR3aa: CASSSRGKNTGVLFF
v_gene: TRBV12-3/TRBV12-4; j_gene: TRBJ2-6; d_gene: NA; abundance: NA; CDR3nt: TGTGCCAGCAGTAACGCCCCAGGGGCTGGGGCCAACGTCCTGACTTTC; CDR3aa: CASSNAPGAGANVLTF
v_gene: TRBV28; j_gene: TRBJ2-1; d_gene: TRBD2; abundance: NA; CDR3nt: TGTGCCAGCAGTACCCGGGTTAGCGGGAGCTACAATGAGCAGTTCTTC; CDR3aa: CASSTRVSGSYNEQFF
v_gene: TRBV12-5; j_gene: TRBJ2-1; d_gene: TRBD2; abundance: NA; CDR3nt: TGTGCTAGTGGTTCCGGACTAGCGGGAGACAATGAGCAGTTCTTC; CDR3aa: CASGSGLAGDNEQFF
v_gene: TRBV12-3/TRBV12-4; j_gene: TRBJ1-5; d_gene: TRBD1; abundance: NA; CDR3nt: TGTGCCAGCAGCTGGGACAGCGGGAGCAATCAGCCCCAGCATTTT; CDR3aa: CASSWDSGSNQPQHF
v_gene: TRBV20-1; j_gene: TRBJ2-5; d_gene: NA; abundance: NA; CDR3nt: TGCAGTGCTAGTCCAGGACCCGGGGGGACCCAGTACTTC; CDR3aa: CSASPGPGGTQYF
v_gene: TRBV28; j_gene: TRBJ2-7; d_gene: NA; abundance: few; CDR3nt: TGTGCCAGCAGTTTCGGACTATACGAGCAGTACTTC; CDR3aa: CASSFGLYEQYF
v_gene: TRBV7-2; j_gene: TRBJ1-1; d_gene: NA; abundance: many; CDR3nt: TGTGCCAGCAGCTTGGGGGCCAACACTGAAGCTTTCTTT; CDR3aa: CASSLGANTEAFF
v_gene: TRBV28; j_gene: TRBJ1-1; d_gene: NA; abundance: many; CDR3nt: TGTGCCAGCAGGGGAGGGGGGAGGAGGACTGAAGCTTTCTTT; CDR3aa: CASRGGGRRTEAFF
v_gene: TRBV7-2; j_gene: TRBJ2-2; d_gene: TRBD1; abundance: many; CDR3nt: TGTGCCAGCAGACCGGGACAGGGGGCCGGGGAGCTGTTTTTT; CDR3aa: CASRPGQGAGELFF
v_gene: TRBV7-9; j_gene: TRBJ1-2; d_gene: NA; abundance: few; CDR3nt: TGTGCCAGCAGCTTAGGGTTTGAGGCCAGGGGTCTGGTGAACTATGGCTACACCTTC; CDR3aa: CASSLGFEARGLVNYGYTF
v_gene: TRBV7-3; j_gene: TRBJ2-1; d_gene: NA; abundance: many; CDR3nt: TGTGCCAGCAGCTTACGCGGGGCCAGCTCCTACAATGAGCAGTTCTTC; CDR3aa: CASSLRGASSYNEQFF
v_gene: TRBV28; j_gene: TRBJ1-5; d_gene: NA; abundance: few; CDR3nt: TGTGCCAGCAGTACCAGGGGTATAAGCAATCAGCCCCAGCATTTT; CDR3aa: CASSTRGISNQPQHF
v_gene: TRBV6-6; j_gene: TRBJ2-6; d_gene: NA; abundance: many; CDR3nt: TGTGCCAGCAGAGGACAGTACCCTCTTGAGGCCAACGTCCTGACTTTC; CDR3aa: CASRGQYPLEANVLTF
v_gene: TRBV6-2/TRBV6-3; j_gene: TRBJ2-1; d_gene: NA; abundance: NA; CDR3nt: TGTGCCAGCAGTTGGGCAGGGGCAAATGAGCAGTTCTTC; CDR3aa: CASSWAGANEQFF
v_gene: TRBV24-1; j_gene: TRBJ2-1; d_gene: TRBD2; abundance: NA; CDR3nt: TGTGCCACCAGTGATTTTCCGGGAGGGGGGGACAATGAGCAGTTCTTC; CDR3aa: CATSDFPGGGDNEQFF
v_gene: TRBV6-1; j_gene: TRBJ2-6; d_gene: NA; abundance: NA; CDR3nt: TGTGCCAGCAGTGCCCTAGGGACAAAGAGCTCTGGGGCCAACGTCCTGACTTTC; CDR3aa: CASSALGTKSSGANVLTF
v_gene: TRBV5-1; j_gene: TRBJ1-1; d_gene: NA; abundance: NA; CDR3nt: TGCGCCAGCAGCTTGGGAATTAATGGGGGCACTGAAGCTTTCTTT; CDR3aa: CASSLGINGGTEAFF
v_gene: TRBV7-3; j_gene: TRBJ2-1; d_gene: TRBD2; abundance: many; CDR3nt: TGTGCCAGCAGCTTATTGGGACCCGGGACTAGCGGGACCGATGAGCAGTTCTTC; CDR3aa: CASSLLGPGTSGTDEQFF
v_gene: TRBV6-4; j_gene: TRBJ1-6; d_gene: NA; abundance: NA; CDR3nt: TGTGCCAGCACTACGAGGGTTAATTCACCCCTCCACTTT; CDR3aa: CASTTRVNSPLHF
v_gene: TRBV27; j_gene: TRBJ1-2; d_gene: NA; abundance: once; CDR3nt: TGTGCCAGCAGTTCCAGATCTCCATCGAGAGATGGCTACACCTTC; CDR3aa: CASSSRSPSRDGYTF